This entry lists 3 T cell receptor beta chains sequenced from one sample in a study of T cell changes during pregnancy in multiple sclerosis. The method was immunoSEQ multiplex PCR; TCRdb's version includes in-frame clones alone and lacks a portion of them. Among 50,000 to 65,000 clones, just over 90% were seen once, and the ten largest hold 2.2%. Source: peripheral blood, taken in the first trimester of pregnancy. All receptors come from a female donor in good health, enrolled as a control in a pregnancy study.

This sequence joins TRBV27 and TRBJ1-5; no clear D gene. CDR1 and CDR2 from the germline V gene are MNHEY and SMNVEV (reference sequence). This CDR3 spans 13 amino acids. Between the trimmed V and J ends, which lost 0 bases and 3 bases, there was a span of 3 bases. In nucleotides, the CDR3 is TGTGCCAGCAGTTTATCCCTCAATCAGCCCCAGCATTTT. As protein: CASSLSLNQPQHF.

CDR3 sequence (DNA): TGTGCCAGCACCTTGACAGGACCCTACGAGCAGTACTTC. This encodes CASTLTGPYEQYF. The chain employs TRBV6-1 and TRBJ2-7; a possible D gene is TRBD1 (6 bases). Trimming took 7 bases from V and 2 from J, leaving 12 bases between them. CDR3 length: 13 amino acids. Germline-derived CDR1 and CDR2 are MNHNS and SASEGT.

The rearrangement links TRBV2 to TRBJ1-6; 8 bases are shared with TRBD1. V was pared by 6 bases and J by 9 bases, with 13 bases of the junction left unmatched. Germline V lookup: CDR1 SNHLY, CDR2 FYNNEI. The CDR3 totals 16 residues. This chain's CDR3 is CASSNGQGGVSSPLHF. For the CDR3, the DNA is TGTGCCAGCAGCAACGGACAGGGTGGTGTGTCTTCACCCCTCCACTTT.